These T cell receptor beta chains were read from a single sample in a study of blood T cell repertoires in COVID-19. The method was immunoSEQ multiplex PCR; TCRdb's version includes in-frame clones alone and lacks a portion of them. The data contain around 130,000 clones, approximately 80% of them singletons. Sequencing input: peripheral blood. The receptor source for this set is an older woman with acute or convalescent COVID-19. Both conserved end residues are part of each CDR3. D genes are given only for firm matches. Only some rows state a clone size, as once, few, many or a class for expanded clones.

d_call j_call clone_size v_call cdr3_aa cdr3_nt
NA TRBJ1-2 NA TRBV12-3/TRBV12-4 CASSHTGSWGYTF TGTGCCAGCAGTCATACAGGGTCGTGGGGCTACACCTTC
NA TRBJ1-2 NA TRBV28 CAIVGDRGGGYTF TGTGCCATTGTCGGGGACCGGGGAGGTGGCTACACCTTC
NA TRBJ2-6 NA TRBV2 CASSEAVLAGGANVLTF TGTGCCAGCAGTGAAGCGGTCTTAGCTGGTGGGGCCAACGTCCTGACTTTC
TRBD1 TRBJ1-4 NA TRBV19 CASSIFWDRANEKLFF TGTGCCAGTAGTATTTTTTGGGACAGGGCTAATGAAAAACTGTTTTTT
NA TRBJ1-2 NA TRBV7-3 CASSSGLAMIYGYTF TGTGCCAGCAGCTCAGGGTTGGCCATGATCTATGGCTACACCTTC
NA TRBJ1-1 NA TRBV7-3 CASSLNLGGATEAFF TGTGCCAGCAGCTTAAACTTAGGAGGGGCCACTGAAGCTTTCTTT
NA TRBJ1-1 NA TRBV29-1 CSVTPGAPEAFF TGCAGCGTGACACCAGGGGCCCCTGAAGCTTTCTTT
TRBD2 TRBJ2-2 NA TRBV2 CASSYGGMNTGELFF TGTGCCAGCAGCTACGGGGGGATGAACACCGGGGAGCTGTTTTTT
NA TRBJ1-6 NA TRBV12-5 CASGLWSGFDRSPNNSPLHF TGTGCTAGTGGTTTGTGGTCCGGCTTCGACAGGAGCCCTAATAATTCACCCCTCCACTTT
TRBD2 TRBJ2-1 NA TRBV11-2 CASRVAGRSYNEQFF TGTGCCAGCAGAGTAGCGGGCCGCTCCTACAATGAGCAGTTCTTC
NA TRBJ1-2 once TRBV7-2 CASSRPQAELGYTF TGTGCCAGCAGCCGCCCTCAAGCGGAACTTGGCTACACCTTC
NA TRBJ1-2 NA TRBV6-5 CASSYGRYGYTF TGTGCCAGCAGTTACGGCCGCTATGGCTACACCTTC
NA TRBJ1-2 NA TRBV10-3 CAVPTDNYGYTF TGTGCCGTACCGACTGATAACTATGGCTACACCTTC
TRBD1 TRBJ2-5 NA TRBV5-1 CASSLEGDRVETQYF TGCGCCAGCAGCTTGGAGGGGGACAGGGTAGAGACCCAGTACTTC
NA TRBJ1-2 NA TRBV9 CASIRDNNYGYTF TGTGCCAGCATACGGGACAATAACTATGGCTACACCTTC
TRBD1 TRBJ1-3 NA TRBV9 CASSRTTGGIDTIYF TGTGCCAGCAGCAGAACGACAGGGGGAATAGACACCATATATTTT
NA TRBJ1-4 NA TRBV5-6 CASSRVETNEKLFF TGTGCCAGCAGCCGTGTGGAGACTAATGAAAAACTGTTTTTT
NA TRBJ2-1 NA TRBV29-1 CSAVAVVKFF TGCAGCGCCGTCGCAGTGGTGAAATTCTTC
NA TRBJ2-7 NA TRBV6-7 CASSYSPGATYEQYF TGTGCCAGCAGTTACTCTCCAGGGGCCACCTACGAGCAGTACTTC
TRBD2 TRBJ2-1 NA TRBV5-1 CASSFELAGAHNEQFF TGCGCCAGCAGCTTCGAACTAGCGGGGGCCCACAATGAGCAGTTCTTC
NA TRBJ2-2 NA TRBV28 CASRQALANTGELFF TGTGCCAGCAGACAGGCACTAGCTAACACCGGGGAGCTGTTTTTT
NA TRBJ1-2 NA TRBV29-1 CSALTVNYGYTF TGCAGCGCTCTGACAGTAAACTATGGCTACACCTTC
NA TRBJ2-5 NA TRBV5-4 CASSPRGGRETQYF TGTGCCAGCAGCCCCCGCGGGGGCAGGGAGACCCAGTACTTC
NA TRBJ2-7 NA TRBV6-5 CASSYGHYEQYF TGTGCCAGCAGTTACGGCCACTACGAGCAGTACTTC
TRBD1 TRBJ2-1 NA TRBV24-1 CATSDPPGQAQHNEQFF TGTGCCACCAGTGACCCACCGGGACAGGCTCAACACAATGAGCAGTTCTTC
TRBD2 TRBJ2-1 once TRBV19 CASSTAGGGGEQFF TGTGCCAGTAGTACGGCGGGGGGAGGAGGTGAGCAGTTCTTC
TRBD1 TRBJ1-4 NA TRBV27 CASRPRGTGTNEKLFF TGTGCCAGCAGACCTCGGGGGACAGGAACTAATGAAAAACTGTTTTTT
NA TRBJ1-1 NA TRBV14 CASSHRWDTSNTEAFF TGTGCCAGCAGCCATCGTTGGGACACCTCGAACACTGAAGCTTTCTTT
NA TRBJ1-2 NA TRBV2 CASLDPGSYYGYTF TGTGCCAGCTTGGATCCGGGTTCTTACTATGGCTACACCTTC
NA TRBJ1-1 few TRBV10-2 CASSINRVSTEAFF TGCGCCAGCAGCATAAACAGGGTATCCACTGAAGCTTTCTTT
TRBD1 TRBJ1-3 NA TRBV23-1 CASNRDRGKSGNTIYF TGCGCCAGCAACCGGGACAGGGGAAAAAGTGGAAACACCATATATTTT
NA TRBJ1-5 NA TRBV10-3 CAISDGGWEQPQHF TGTGCCATCAGTGATGGGGGGTGGGAACAGCCCCAGCATTTT
TRBD2 TRBJ2-2 NA TRBV7-8 CASRGGAATGELFF TGTGCCAGCCGGGGGGGGGCGGCCACCGGGGAGCTGTTTTTT
NA TRBJ1-2 once TRBV28 CASSLQPPLRREVYGYTF TGTGCCAGCAGTTTACAACCCCCTCTCCGCAGGGAAGTCTATGGCTACACCTTC
NA TRBJ1-2 few TRBV2 CASSEGGQLLGGYTF TGTGCCAGCAGTGAAGGTGGGCAGCTCTTAGGCGGCTACACCTTC
NA TRBJ1-5 NA TRBV30 CAWSGAPGNQPQHF TGTGCCTGGAGTGGGGCCCCGGGGAATCAGCCCCAGCATTTT
NA TRBJ2-1 NA TRBV7-3 CASSLTGARLYEQFF TGTGCCAGCAGCTTAACAGGGGCGAGGTTATATGAGCAGTTCTTC
NA TRBJ1-3 NA TRBV21-1 CASSTRTGKYSGNTIYF TGTGCCAGCAGCACTAGGACAGGGAAATACTCTGGAAACACCATATATTTT
NA TRBJ1-5 NA TRBV3-1/TRBV3-2 CASSQTGPGQPQHF TGTGCCAGCAGCCAAACAGGGCCCGGGCAGCCCCAGCATTTT
NA TRBJ1-1 NA TRBV29-1 CSVDGEEAFF TGCAGCGTTGACGGGGAGGAGGCTTTCTTT
NA TRBJ1-4 NA TRBV7-9 CASSLRQSTNEKLFF TGTGCCAGCAGCTTGAGACAGTCAACTAATGAAAAACTGTTTTTT
NA TRBJ2-3 NA TRBV6-6 CASSYAGSSTDTQYF TGTGCCAGCAGTTACGCGGGATCTAGCACAGATACGCAGTATTTT
NA TRBJ1-1 once TRBV2 CASSTRMANTEAFF TGTGCCAGCAGTACTAGAATGGCGAACACTGAAGCTTTCTTT
TRBD1 TRBJ2-2 NA TRBV19 CASSIRDRGFAGELFF TGTGCCAGTAGTATCCGGGACAGGGGATTTGCCGGGGAGCTGTTTTTT
NA TRBJ1-3 NA TRBV10-1 CASSDRGDGNTIYF TGCGCCAGCAGTGATCGCGGGGACGGAAACACCATATATTTT
NA TRBJ2-3 NA TRBV7-6 CASSATAGPVTTDTQYF TGTGCCAGCAGCGCTACTGCAGGCCCCGTTACCACAGATACGCAGTATTTT
NA TRBJ1-6 NA TRBV5-1 CASSLAGQNNSPLHF TGCGCCAGCAGCTTGGCCGGACAGAATAATTCACCCCTCCACTTT
NA TRBJ1-2 NA TRBV6-5 CASTKHANYGYTF TGTGCCAGCACCAAACACGCTAACTATGGCTACACCTTC
NA TRBJ1-1 NA TRBV5-5 CASSGEVADIEAFF TGTGCCAGCAGCGGGGAGGTAGCGGACATTGAAGCTTTCTTT
TRBD1 TRBJ1-4 NA TRBV6-5 CASSRRDRAEKLFF TGTGCCAGCAGCCGAAGGGACAGGGCTGAAAAACTGTTTTTT
NA TRBJ2-3 NA TRBV10-1 CASSGGQGGLATQYF TGCGCCAGCAGTGGCGGACAGGGAGGGTTGGCTACGCAGTATTTT
TRBD1 TRBJ2-3 few TRBV3-1/TRBV3-2 CASSRGQGTGDTQYF TGTGCCAGCAGCCGGGGACAGGGGACCGGAGATACGCAGTATTTT
NA TRBJ2-2 NA TRBV18 CASSPQHSSGELFF TGTGCCAGCTCACCACAGCATTCGTCCGGGGAGCTGTTTTTT
TRBD2 TRBJ2-5 once TRBV3-1/TRBV3-2 CASSQVTSGVPIQETQYF TGTGCCAGCAGCCAAGTGACTAGCGGGGTGCCTATCCAAGAGACCCAGTACTTC
TRBD2 TRBJ2-7 NA TRBV5-1 CASSLVGSRGEEQYF TGCGCCAGCAGCTTGGTGGGGTCCCGGGGGGAAGAGCAGTACTTC
TRBD1 TRBJ1-1 NA TRBV27 CASSSTGEANTEAFF TGTGCCAGCAGTTCAACAGGGGAGGCAAACACTGAAGCTTTCTTT
NA TRBJ1-4 NA TRBV7-8 CASSATRELFF TGTGCCAGCAGCGCCACCAGGGAACTGTTTTTT